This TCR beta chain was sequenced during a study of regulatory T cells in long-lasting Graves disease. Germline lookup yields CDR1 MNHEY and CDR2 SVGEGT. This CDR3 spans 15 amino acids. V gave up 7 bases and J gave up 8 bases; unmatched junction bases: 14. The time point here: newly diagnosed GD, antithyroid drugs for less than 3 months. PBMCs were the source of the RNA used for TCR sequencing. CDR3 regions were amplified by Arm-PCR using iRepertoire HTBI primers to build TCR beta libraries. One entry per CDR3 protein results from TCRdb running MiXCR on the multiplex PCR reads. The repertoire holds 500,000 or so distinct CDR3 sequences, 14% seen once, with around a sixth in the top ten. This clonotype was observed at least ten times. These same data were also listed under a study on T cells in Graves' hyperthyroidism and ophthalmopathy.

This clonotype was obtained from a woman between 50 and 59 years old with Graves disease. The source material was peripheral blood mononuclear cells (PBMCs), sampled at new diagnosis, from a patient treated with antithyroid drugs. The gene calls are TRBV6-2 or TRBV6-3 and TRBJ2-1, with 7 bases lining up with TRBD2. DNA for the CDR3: TGTGCCAGCACACCCGGGGGGTTACATTGGGATGAGCAGTTCTTC. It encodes CASTPGGLHWDEQFF.